This is a list of T cell receptor beta chains from one sample in a study of cytomegalovirus exposure and HLA in healthy donors. The repertoire was sequenced with immunoSEQ multiplex PCR; TCRdb's copy has only in-frame clones and lacks some. The sample lists 180,000 or so clones, approximately 83% seen once, with 0.098% in the top ten. Sequencing used PBMCs. The source is a boy aged 2 to 10 in good health and CMV-seronegative. CDR3s include the opening cysteine and the closing phenylalanine or tryptophan. Rows give clone size only sometimes, using once, few, many, or a class for an expanded clone.

CASSESSGVFF	TRBV2	TRBJ1-4	.
CASTSDVYGYTF	TRBV19	TRBJ1-2	.
CASSRTGSPGQETQYF	TRBV7-3	TRBJ2-5	.
CASSSPTGKMNTEAFF	TRBV6-6	TRBJ1-1	.
CASSLAWTSGGSYEQYF	TRBV5-1	TRBJ2-7	.
CATSSGQSGNTIYF	TRBV15	TRBJ1-3	.
CASSLIGTSGGYWTDTQYF	TRBV5-1	TRBJ2-3	.
CASRSDSYEQYF	TRBV6-5	TRBJ2-7	.
CAGSSTGGNYGYTF	TRBV6-1	TRBJ1-2	.
CATLRVQGTGTYGYTF	TRBV6-6	TRBJ1-2	.
CASSPYRGGIRNQPQHF	TRBV19	TRBJ1-5	.
CASDGRGPTYNYGYTF	TRBV13	TRBJ1-2	.
CASSGEGNTEAFF	TRBV2	TRBJ1-1	few
CASSLREVQETQYF	TRBV7-9	TRBJ2-5	.
CASSQADRDQETQYF	TRBV4-1	TRBJ2-5	.
CASTQRTLNSPLHF	TRBV6-6	TRBJ1-6	.
CASSFPPTSGVSTDTQYF	TRBV7-9	TRBJ2-3	.
CASSLGAVSGNTIYF	TRBV13	TRBJ1-3	.
CASSTRGNYGYTF	TRBV5-1	TRBJ1-2	once
CASTSGGGTGELFF	TRBV19	TRBJ2-2	.
CASSLAGGYEQYF	TRBV7-2	TRBJ2-7	.
CASSQDRNYEQYF	TRBV14	.	.
CASSEGGGYTF	TRBV6-1	TRBJ1-2	.
CASSSTYEQYF	TRBV5-6	TRBJ2-7	once
CATSQGSLETQYF	TRBV15	TRBJ2-5	.
CASSQGPRGRRDQPQHF	TRBV4-1	TRBJ1-5	few
CASSQDQGLPGEKLFF	TRBV4-2	TRBJ1-4	.
CASSYGQGSNIQYF	TRBV6-6	TRBJ2-4	.
CASSYSRQYHGYTF	TRBV6-5	TRBJ1-2	.
CASSQDRGLEKLFF	TRBV4-2	TRBJ1-4	.
CASSPHGLAGDPGNEQFF	TRBV27	TRBJ2-1	.
CAWGGSGHSTDTQYF	TRBV30	TRBJ2-3	.
CASSSTGSEQFF	TRBV7-9	TRBJ2-1	.
CASSPRGVYGYTF	TRBV6-5	TRBJ1-2	.
CASSLALGRKYEQYF	TRBV7-2	TRBJ2-7	.
CAGRTGFSDAEAFF	TRBV6-1	TRBJ1-1	.